These 16 T cell receptor beta chains originate from one sample sequenced in a study of CD8 T cells in Susac syndrome. Random hexamers were used to reverse transcribe an amount of about 0.45 to 1 ug RNA. One entry per CDR3 protein, called by TCRdb with MiXCR from the immunoSEQ multiplex PCR reads. The data hold about 210,000 distinct CDR3 sequences, with around 96% observed a single time. Sequenced: CD4+ T cells from PBMCs. These receptors all come from a human donor with multiple sclerosis.

V is TRBV29-1 and J is TRBJ1-2; possible D gene TRBD1, 5 bases. CDR1 SQVTM and CDR2 ANQGSEA come from the germline V gene. CDR3 size: 15 residues. The V and J ends lost 0 bases and 7 bases respectively, with 18 bases between them. The CDR3 loop reads CSVEEETPPRGGYTF. CDR3 bases: TGCAGCGTTGAAGAAGAGACACCTCCGAGGGGTGGCTACACCTTC.

The chain carries TRBV2 and TRBJ1-3, with TRBD1 identical over 9 bases. The trim removed 8 bases at V and 4 bases at J, leaving 12 bases unmatched. This CDR3 comprises 16 residues. Germline values: CDR1 SNHLY, CDR2 FYNNEI. The CDR3 reads CASGRQQGAEGNTIYF. The DNA of the CDR3 is TGTGCCAGCGGGAGACAACAGGGGGCAGAAGGAAACACCATATATTTT.

The CDR3 nucleotides read TGCAGCGTTAACTCTGGAAACACCATATATTTT. Translation gives CSVNSGNTIYF. V is TRBV29-1 and J is TRBJ1-3; D unclear. This CDR3 region has 11 residues. In germline, CDR1 is SQVTM, CDR2 ANQGSEA. V was trimmed by 5 bases and J by 0 bases, leaving 2 bases between them.

This clonotype was recorded once. The CDR3 sequence: CASSPRGDPSHEQFF. Written as DNA, the CDR3 is TGTGCCAGCAGCCCACGGGGGGACCCGTCCCATGAGCAGTTCTTC. The V gene is TRBV9, the J gene TRBJ2-1; 7 nucleotides agree with TRBD2. After removal of 4 bases from V and 8 bases from J, the junction contained 12 bases not matched to a gene. The CDR3 runs to 15 residues. Germline CDR1 reads SGDLS; CDR2 reads YYNGEE.

This clonotype was observed once. The chain combines TRBV29-1 with TRBJ1-2, with unresolved D. Germline V lookup: CDR1 SQVTM, CDR2 ANQGSEA. The CDR3 contains 12 residues. Deletions cut 1 base from V and 9 bases from J, with 12 bases between. The CDR3 here is CSVEGGGLRYTF. DNA of the CDR3: TGCAGCGTTGAAGGCGGAGGGTTGCGCTACACCTTC.

This rearrangement joins TRBV20-1 to TRBJ1-5; D not resolved. The V end lost 3 bases, the J end lost 1 base, and 4 bases lay between the germline ends. CDR1 and CDR2 from the germline V gene are DFQATT and SNEGSKA (reference sequence). The CDR3 has 12 residues. DNA for the CDR3: TGCAGTGCTAGTCCCAGCAATCAGCCCCAGCATTTT. This encodes CSASPSNQPQHF.

The V call is TRBV9, the J call TRBJ2-1; D is perhaps TRBD2 (6 bases). V lost 1 base and J lost 4, with 15 bases in between. The CDR3 runs to 16 residues. Germline V gene lookup returns CDR1 SGDLS and CDR2 YYNGEE. CDR3 bases: TGTGCCAGCAGCGTAAGTGGTTTGGGGGGTTACAATGAGCAGTTCTTC. Translation gives CASSVSGLGGYNEQFF.

The chain couples TRBV19 to TRBJ1-2; D is unresolved. This CDR3 has 13 residues. V gave up 10 bases and J gave up 3 bases, with 15 bases separating them. Germline V gene lookup returns CDR1 LNHDA and CDR2 SQIVND (reference sequence). For the CDR3, the DNA is TGTGCCACCTCGGCCGACGCCGACTATGGCTACACCTTC. Translation: CATSADADYGYTF. The full variable domain, completed using reference TRBV19 and TRBJ1-2, is DGGITQSPKYLFRKEGQNVTLSCEQNLNHDAMYWYRQDPGQGLRLIYYSQIVNDFQKGDIAEGYSVSREKKESFPLTVTSAQKNPTAFYLCATSADADYGYTFGSGTRLTVV.

The V gene is TRBV29-1, the J gene TRBJ1-3; D ambiguous. Germline CDR1 reads SQVTM; CDR2 reads ANQGSEA. The ends were cut back, 6 bases at V and 2 bases at J, with 11 bases in the middle. The length of the CDR3 is 13 residues. The CDR3 spells CSVVRNTGNTIYF. As DNA, the CDR3 is TGCAGCGTGGTGAGGAACACTGGAAACACCATATATTTT.

The chain links TRBV29-1 to TRBJ2-3; D ambiguous. Trimming cost V 0 bases and J 2 bases, with 9 bases left between them. This CDR3 spans 14 amino acids. CDR1 is SQVTM and CDR2 is ANQGSEA in the germline V gene. The CDR3 DNA sequence: TGCAGCGTTGAAGATCCAGAGACCACAGATACGCAGTATTTT. Translation: CSVEDPETTDTQYF.

The gene calls are TRBV20-1 and TRBJ2-7; D remains unclear. Germline CDR1 and CDR2: DFQATT and SNEGSKA (reference sequence). V dropped 5 bases and J dropped 7 bases, with 18 bases sitting between them. The CDR3 runs to 13 residues. The CDR3 nucleotides read TGCAGTGCTCGTGAGAAGGGATTGGGGGAGCAGTACTTC. It codes for CSAREKGLGEQYF.

The chain uses TRBV29-1 and TRBJ2-2, with D hard to call. This CDR3 has 12 amino acids. The ends were cut back, 5 bases at V and 1 base at J, with 5 bases in the middle. Germline V CDR1 and CDR2: SQVTM, ANQGSEA. The chain's CDR3 is CSVHENTGELFF. DNA for the CDR3: TGCAGCGTTCACGAGAACACCGGGGAGCTGTTTTTT.

The V gene is TRBV11-2, the J gene TRBJ2-1; the match to TRBD2 covers 7 bases. The length of the CDR3 is 17 residues. J was trimmed by 6 bases and V by 4 bases; bases with no gene match: 15. Germline CDR1 reads SGHAT; CDR2 reads FQNNGV. The CDR3 sequence is CASSSHLRTSRSNEQFF. In DNA, the CDR3 is TGTGCCAGCAGCTCCCACCTAAGGACTAGTCGTAGCAATGAGCAGTTCTTC.

The rearrangement links TRBV20-1 to TRBJ1-3; a possible D gene is TRBD1 (5 bases). The CDR3 consists of 13 residues. The germline gives CDR1 DFQATT, CDR2 SNEGSKA (reference sequence). The V gene lost 3 bases and the J gene lost 9 bases, with 15 bases spanning the gap. In DNA, the CDR3 is TGCAGTGCTAGCGCAGGGCGTCAATCCACCATATATTTT. This codes for CSASAGRQSTIYF.

The rearrangement joins TRBV4-2 to TRBJ2-2, with a tentative D call TRBD1 (5 bases). Trimming removed 0 bases from V and 0 bases from J, with 11 bases in between. CDR1 is LGHNA, CDR2 YNFKEQ, per germline. The CDR3 has 17 residues. CDR3 sequence reads: CASSQDKGRTNTGELFF. CDR3 nucleotide sequence: TGTGCCAGCAGCCAAGATAAGGGGCGGACGAACACCGGGGAGCTGTTTTTT.

This clonotype was recorded only once. This sequence joins TRBV15 and TRBJ2-5; a possible D gene is TRBD1 (5 bases). Germline CDR1 reads LNHNV; CDR2 reads YYDKDF (reference sequence). The CDR3 has 16 amino acids. Trimming took 5 bases from V and 0 from J, leaving 16 bases between them. In DNA, the CDR3 is TGTGCCACCAGCCGAAGACAGCGAAAGTACCAAGAGACCCAGTACTTC. It is translated as CATSRRQRKYQETQYF.